This passage covers 26 T cell receptor beta chains from one sample sequenced in a study of CD8 T cells in ankylosing spondylitis. Via MiXCR, TCRdb re-called the 5' RACE reads, giving one row per CDR3 protein. The sample lists about 220,000 distinct CDR3 sequences; more than 9% were seen once. Sequenced sample: blood, either unsorted or a sorted T cell fraction (not recorded which). These receptor sequences come from a male donor with ankylosing spondylitis or in good health (not recorded which).

The sample holds many counts of this clonotype. This sequence joins TRBV12-3 or TRBV12-4 and TRBJ2-1; no reliable D call. The ends were cut back, 4 bases at V and 0 bases at J, with 10 bases in the middle. This CDR3 region has 15 residues. Here the CDR3 reads CASSSVESSYNEQFF. In nucleotides, the CDR3 is TGTGCCAGCAGTTCAGTAGAGAGCTCCTACAATGAGCAGTTCTTC.

This clonotype was picked up many times. This sequence joins TRBV28 and TRBJ2-7; perhaps TRBD1 as D (6 bases). The germline V gene encodes CDR1 MDHEN and CDR2 SYDVKM. This CDR3 is 13 amino acids long. Trimming stripped 7 bases from V and 5 bases from J, with 15 bases between. This chain's CDR3 is CASNTGLRDEQYF. The CDR3 DNA sequence: TGTGCCAGCAACACAGGGCTAAGGGACGAGCAGTACTTC.

The table lists this clonotype with a few counts. J is TRBJ2-2 and V is TRBV24-1; 10 nucleotides line up with TRBD2. Trimming cost V 3 bases and J 1 base; bases outside gene matches: 1. The CDR3 sequence is 16 residues long. Germline assignment: CDR1 KGHDR and CDR2 SFDVKD. The CDR3 loop is CATSDPSGGNTGELFF. The CDR3 nucleotides are TGTGCCACCAGTGATCCTAGCGGGGGGAACACCGGGGAGCTGTTTTTT.

This clonotype was seen ten or more times. The chain has TRBV20-1 and TRBJ2-3, with 8 bases fitting TRBD1. The CDR3 is made up of 14 amino acids. Germline V gene lookup returns CDR1 DFQATT and CDR2 SNEGSKA (reference sequence). V lost 6 bases, J lost 4 bases, and 9 bases stayed unmatched. CDR3: CSAMTGEIADTQYF. CDR3 coding DNA: TGCAGTGCCATGACAGGGGAGATCGCAGATACGCAGTATTTT.

This clonotype appeared many times. The chain combines TRBV12-3 or TRBV12-4 with TRBJ2-3, with TRBD2 matching over 13 bases. Losses at the gene ends were 5 bases for V and 0 bases for J; bases not matched to a gene: 11. The CDR3 is 19 amino acids. The CDR3 nucleotides are TGTGCCAGCAGTAGGACTAGCGGGGGCCCCTACTCTAGCACAGATACGCAGTATTTT. Translation: CASSRTSGGPYSSTDTQYF.

Only a few counts were recorded for this clonotype. CDR3 region: CASSFSGREANVLTF. The DNA of the CDR3 is TGTGCCAGCAGCTTCTCGGGACGAGAGGCCAACGTCCTGACTTTC. The chain is built from TRBV7-6 and TRBJ2-6; either TRBD1 or TRBD2 may supply D (5 bases each). CDR3 length: 15 residues. The germline V gene has CDR1 SGHVS and CDR2 FNYEAQ. Between the trimmed V and J ends, which lost 3 bases and 6 bases, there was a span of 12 bases.

This clonotype was counted a few times. The CDR3: CASSLQLLGAYEQYF. The CDR3 DNA reads TGTGCCAGCAGTCTGCAACTGCTAGGAGCCTACGAGCAGTACTTC. The chain uses TRBV27 and TRBJ2-7; D is unresolved. V lost 5 bases, J lost 2 bases, and 16 bases lay in between. There are 15 residues in the CDR3. Germline lookup yields CDR1 MNHEY and CDR2 SMNVEV (reference sequence).

Many counts were recorded for this clonotype. This chain links TRBV28 with TRBJ2-2; 9 bases match TRBD2. V shed 6 bases and J 6 bases; nucleotides not matched to a gene: 17. From germline, CDR1 is MDHEN and CDR2 SYDVKM. CDR3 length: 18 amino acids. CDR3 bases: TGTGCCAGCAGCCCCGCGGGAGGGGACAGCGCCGTCTCCGGGGAGCTGTTTTTT. Protein: CASSPAGGDSAVSGELFF.

The V call is TRBV5-1, the J call TRBJ2-6; 7 positions match TRBD1. The V segment lost 3 bases and the J segment 0 bases; nucleotides outside the gene matches: 6. Germline-derived CDR1 and CDR2 are SGHRS and YFSETQ. CDR3 length: 17 residues. The CDR3 DNA is TGCGCCAGCAGCTCACTGGGACAGTTCTCTGGGGCCAACGTCCTGACTTTC. Amino acids: CASSSLGQFSGANVLTF.

This clonotype was seen repeatedly, ten times or more. This chain connects TRBV28 to TRBJ2-3; weak D call: TRBD1 (5 bases). Trimming removed 4 bases at V and 3 bases at J, with 8 bases between. Germline CDR1 reads MDHEN; CDR2 reads SYDVKM. The CDR3 has 13 amino acids. The CDR3 DNA follows: TGTGCCAGCAGTTCCCCAGGGACAGATACGCAGTATTTT. Its translation is CASSSPGTDTQYF.

This clonotype was seen repeatedly, ten times or more. The rearrangement uses TRBV12-3 or TRBV12-4 and TRBJ2-3, with 15 bases fitting TRBD2. The V gene end was trimmed by 5 bases and the J gene end by 4 bases; junction bases not matched to a gene: 7. The CDR3 is 17 residues long. CDR3 nucleotides: TGTGCCAGCAGTCCCTGGACTAGCGGGGGGGCACCAGATACGCAGTATTTT. Amino acids: CASSPWTSGGAPDTQYF.

This clonotype was observed at least ten times. This rearrangement joins TRBV5-1 to TRBJ2-5; no reliable D call. The CDR3 extends over 13 amino acids. Trimming stripped 0 bases from V and 5 bases from J, with 8 bases between. CDR1 is SGHRS and CDR2 is YFSETQ in the germline V gene. The CDR3: CASSLGWVETQYF. The CDR3 nucleotides are TGCGCCAGCAGCTTGGGTTGGGTGGAGACCCAGTACTTC.

This clonotype was recorded many times. The CDR3 here is CASSFKWGVEQYF. The CDR3 bases are TGTGCCAGCAGTTTTAAGTGGGGGGTCGAGCAGTACTTC. This chain uses TRBV12-3 or TRBV12-4 with TRBJ2-7, with D perhaps matching TRBD2 (6 bases). This CDR3 is built from 13 residues. V shed 3 bases and J shed 6 bases, with 12 bases lying between them.

This clonotype was recorded at least ten times. The chain uses TRBV7-3 and TRBJ1-1; D may be TRBD1 (5 bases). CDR1 and CDR2 (germline): SGHTA, FQGTGA. V lost 2 bases and J lost 1, with 11 bases in between. This CDR3 has 15 residues. The CDR3 loop reads CASSLQDSPNTEAFF. The CDR3 coding sequence is TGTGCCAGCAGCTTACAAGACAGCCCGAACACTGAAGCTTTCTTT.

This clonotype was counted ten times or more. CDR3 sequence: CASSLMGVLETQYF. CDR3 coding DNA: TGCGCCAGCAGCTTGATGGGGGTTTTAGAGACCCAGTACTTC. The chain combines TRBV5-1 with TRBJ2-5, with D possibly being TRBD1 or TRBD2 (5 bases each). There are 14 residues in the CDR3. Germline CDR1 is SGHRS and CDR2 is YFSETQ. V was shortened by 1 base and J by 4 bases, with 11 bases between the two germline ends.

This clonotype was counted many times. The V and J genes are TRBV3-1 and TRBJ1-3; 7 positions agree with TRBD1. The V segment lost 4 bases and the J segment 7 bases; nucleotides outside the gene matches: 10. The CDR3 length is 15 residues. Germline V gene lookup returns CDR1 LGHDT and CDR2 YNNKEL (reference sequence). The CDR3 nucleotides read TGTGCCAGCAGCCTTCGACAGGGATCATCCAACACCATATATTTT. This codes for CASSLRQGSSNTIYF.

This clonotype appeared many times. The rearrangement uses TRBV12-3 or TRBV12-4 and TRBJ2-6; D remains ambiguous. With 2 bases removed from V and 0 bases from J, the gap between germline ends came to 5 bases. The CDR3 spans 15 residues. The CDR3 DNA reads TGTGCCAGCAGTTTATGGTCCTCTGGGGCCAACGTCCTGACTTTC. As protein: CASSLWSSGANVLTF.

This clonotype was found many times. This chain joins TRBV24-1 and TRBJ1-2, with a tentative D call TRBD1 (5 bases). The V end was cut by 7 bases, the J end by 6 bases, with 11 bases between. Germline V lookup: CDR1 KGHDR, CDR2 SFDVKD. There are 12 residues in the CDR3. Here the CDR3 reads CATRGDGDGYTF. For the CDR3, the DNA is TGTGCCACCAGAGGGGACGGAGATGGCTACACCTTC.

This clonotype has more than one count but fewer than ten. This chain connects TRBV27 to TRBJ2-5, with a tentative D call TRBD1 (6 bases). CDR1 is MNHEY, CDR2 SMNVEV, per germline (reference sequence). The CDR3 totals 14 residues. The V gene lost 4 bases and the J gene lost 0 bases, with 9 bases spanning the gap. This chain's CDR3 is CASSWDTDQETQYF. The CDR3 coding sequence is TGTGCCAGCAGTTGGGACACGGACCAAGAGACCCAGTACTTC.

This clonotype has ten or more counts. The J gene is TRBJ1-5, the V gene TRBV15, with unresolved D. Trimming took 1 base from V and 9 from J, leaving 13 bases between them. This CDR3 contains 14 residues. The germline V gene encodes CDR1 LNHNV and CDR2 YYDKDF (reference sequence). CDR3 sequence: CATSRGEALGPQHF. The CDR3 DNA is TGTGCCACCAGCAGAGGGGAAGCCCTAGGGCCCCAGCATTTT. The entire variable domain, with the rest obtained from reference TRBV15 and TRBJ1-5, is as follows: DAMVIQNPRYQVTQFGKPVTLSCSQTLNHNVMYWYQQKSSQAPKLLFHYYDKDFNNEADTPDNFQSRRPNTSFCFLDIRSPGLGDTAMYLCATSRGEALGPQHFGDGTRLSIL.

The rearrangement uses TRBV29-1 and TRBJ2-3; tentatively, D is TRBD2 (5 bases). The CDR3 length is 14 residues. Germline loops: CDR1 SQVTM, CDR2 ANQGSEA. V was shortened by 3 bases and J by 0 bases, with 10 bases between the two germline ends. The CDR3 loop is CSVDRGTSTDTQYF. The CDR3 region has the DNA TGCAGCGTTGATCGGGGTACCAGCACAGATACGCAGTATTTT.

The chain couples TRBV25-1 to TRBJ2-2; no firm D call. The CDR3 is made up of 16 amino acids. The ends were cut back, 4 bases at V and 3 bases at J, with 15 bases in the middle. Germline V lookup: CDR1 MGHDK, CDR2 SYGVNS. The chain's CDR3 is CASSAGPNVYTGELFF. The CDR3, as DNA: TGTGCCAGCAGTGCTGGCCCCAACGTTTACACCGGGGAGCTGTTTTTT.

This clonotype was counted at least ten times. The chain employs TRBV5-1 and TRBJ2-1; TRBD2 matches at 7 bases. The V gene end was trimmed by 4 bases and the J gene end by 3 bases; junction bases not matched to a gene: 10. In germline, CDR1 is SGHRS, CDR2 YFSETQ. CDR3 length equals 16 residues. CDR3 residues: CASSLSQQRGYNEQFF. CDR3 bases: TGCGCCAGCAGCCTAAGCCAACAGCGGGGCTACAATGAGCAGTTCTTC.

V usage is TRBV7-6 and J usage is TRBJ2-2; 10 bases align to TRBD1. With V trimmed by 3 bases and J by 7 bases, 5 bases remained unmatched. The CDR3 is 15 amino acids. Per the germline V gene, CDR1 is SGHVS and CDR2 is FNYEAQ. The CDR3 is CASSFGQGEGGELFF. The CDR3 DNA is TGTGCCAGCAGCTTCGGACAGGGGGAAGGCGGGGAGCTGTTTTTT.

The table lists this clonotype with many counts. CDR3 in DNA: TGTGCCAGCAGCCCAAGGCTCGGTAACACCGGGGAGCTGTTTTTT. It yields the protein CASSPRLGNTGELFF. V is TRBV7-6 and J is TRBJ2-2; D is uncertain. With 5 bases removed from V and 2 bases from J, the gap between germline ends came to 12 bases. CDR1 is SGHVS, CDR2 FNYEAQ, per germline. The CDR3 totals 15 residues.

This clonotype was seen many times. A junction boundary mismatches the germline segment, possibly from a read error. The chain joins TRBV20-1 to TRBJ2-4, with 8 bases matching TRBD1. CDR1 and CDR2 from the germline V gene are DFQATT and SNEGSKA (reference sequence). This CDR3 spans 13 amino acids. DNA for the CDR3: TGCAGTGCCAGAGACAGGGGTAGGGACATTCAGTACTTC. This gives the protein CSARDRGRDIQYF.